The clone carrying this TCR beta chain was observed a single time. The data belong to a study of blood T cell repertoires in COVID-19. About the research overall: Spain, Italy and the United States supplied samples that represented acute and convalescent COVID-19. Sample material is recorded as cDNA or gDNA derived from T cells, B-cell-depleted T cells, or PBMCs.

V shed 2 bases and J shed 4 bases, with 20 bases lying between them. The CDR3 covers 18 residues. Germline V gene data show CDR1 as SEHNR and CDR2 as FQNEAQ (reference sequence). In the original workflow: Estimation of nucleated cell counts was performed using reference gene primer amplification. The repertoire was sequenced with immunoSEQ multiplex PCR; TCRdb's copy has only in-frame clones and lacks some. V, J and clone size are those of that table, while D and trimming were read from the DNA. The sample shows 200,000 to 300,000 clones, approximately 88% of them seen only once. The sequencing input was peripheral blood. The chain uses TRBV7-9 and TRBJ2-2; TRBD1 is a possible D gene (5 bases). The receptor comes from a woman younger than 45 with acute or convalescent COVID-19. Written as DNA, the CDR3 is TGTGCCAGCAGCTTAATAGGGTCGACAGTCCGTGGCACCGGGGAGCTGTTTTTT. Protein sequence: CASSLIGSTVRGTGELFF. Full variable domain (remainder filled in from reference TRBV7-9 and TRBJ2-2): DTGVSQNPRHKITKRGQNVTFRCDPISEHNRLYWYRQTLGQGPEFLTYFQNEAQLEKSRLLSDRFSAERPKGSFSTLEIQRTEQGDSAMYLCASSLIGSTVRGTGELFFGEGSRLTVL.